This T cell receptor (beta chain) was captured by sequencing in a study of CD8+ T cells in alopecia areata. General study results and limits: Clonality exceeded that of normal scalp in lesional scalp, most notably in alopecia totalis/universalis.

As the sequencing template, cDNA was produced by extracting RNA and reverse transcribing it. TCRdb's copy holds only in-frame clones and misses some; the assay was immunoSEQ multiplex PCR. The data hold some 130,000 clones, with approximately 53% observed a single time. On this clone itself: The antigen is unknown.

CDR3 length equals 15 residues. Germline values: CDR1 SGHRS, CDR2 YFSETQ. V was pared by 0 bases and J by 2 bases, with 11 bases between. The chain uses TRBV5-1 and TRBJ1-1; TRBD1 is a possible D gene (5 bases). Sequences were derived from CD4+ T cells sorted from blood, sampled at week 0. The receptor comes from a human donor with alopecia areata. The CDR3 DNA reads TGCGCCAGCAGCTTGGTAGGGGCTGGAAACACTGAAGCTTTCTTT. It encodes CASSLVGAGNTEAFF.